The source of this T cell receptor (beta chain) is a study of T cell responses to AZD1222 COVID-19 vaccine. Assay: immunoSEQ multiplex PCR; the TCRdb copy retains only in-frame clones and omits some. The data show 95,000 to 110,000 clones, roughly 87% seen once. Germline assignment: CDR1 SEHNR and CDR2 FQNEAQ (reference sequence). The CDR3 is 14 amino acids. The V segment lost 5 bases and the J segment 3 bases; nucleotides outside the gene matches: 6. The chain links TRBV7-9 to TRBJ1-1; 7 bases align to TRBD1. The receptor's source is an adult who received the AZD1222 COVID-19 vaccine. The material sequenced was peripheral blood, taken 28 days after the second AZD1222 dose. The CDR3 loop reads CASSRTGRDTEAFF. Written as DNA, the CDR3 is TGTGCCAGCAGCAGGACAGGCAGGGACACTGAAGCTTTCTTT.